The present entry profiles one T cell receptor (beta chain) with its context. Its specificity is unknown. The data were obtained in a study of T cell repertoires in cytomegalovirus infection. J lost 10 bases, V lost 5 bases, and 10 bases had no gene match. Germline lookup yields CDR1 SGHTA and CDR2 FQGNSA. The CDR3 is 15 amino acids. MiXCR was run by TCRdb on the reads, yielding one entry per CDR3 protein. This sample has hundreds of thousands of distinct CDR3 sequences, with 42% found just once. The sample in question was cultured PBMCs, obtained from culture after CMV antigen stimulation. The TCR sequence derives from a human donor in good health (CMV status not recorded). Some clones in this sample may be carry-over from other donors' samples. The gene calls are TRBV7-2 and TRBJ1-6; 8 nucleotides line up with TRBD1. The CDR3 nucleotides read TGTGCCAGCAGCAGAGCCGGGACAGGCGAATCACCCCTCCACTTT. Its protein product is CASSRAGTGESPLHF.